This T cell receptor beta chain was obtained from a study of beta chain features in type 1 diabetes. The study's findings and limits: Naive, central memory and Treg TCRB repertoires seemed to resemble each other more closely in patients than they did in healthy donors. Patients and controls would share equally any PCR tilt toward shorter templates.

Isolated RNA was reverse transcribed in full, so expressed TCRB transcripts were sequenced. Only in-frame clones appear in the TCRdb table, and some are missing; sequencing was by immunoSEQ multiplex PCR. The sample shows a few hundred thousand clones, over 8.5% of them seen only once. This clone was found a few times. The antigen remains unidentified. With 6 bases removed from V and 2 bases from J, the gap between germline ends came to 16 bases. CDR1 and CDR2 (germline): SGHTA, FQGNSA. The CDR3 runs to 16 residues. V and J are TRBV7-2 and TRBJ2-2, with D possibly being TRBD1 (6 bases). The receptor comes from a woman aged 18-29 years in good health. Sequencing was performed on naive CD4+ T cells from blood. CDR3: CASRELGTRNTGELFF. CDR3 nucleotide sequence: TGTGCCAGCAGGGAGTTAGGGACAAGAAACACCGGGGAGCTGTTTTTT.